Sequencing of this T cell receptor (beta chain) was carried out in a study of T cells in Graves' hyperthyroidism and ophthalmopathy. This clonotype was observed many times. Antigen specificity is unknown. Amplified regions were TCR beta CDR3 sequences from RNA transcripts. With the HTBI primer set, the TCR CDR3 went through a first round of RT-PCR. TCRdb re-called the multiplex PCR reads with MiXCR, one entry per CDR3 protein. The sample has around 35,000 distinct CDR3 sequences; around 53% are singletons. Regarding the study as a whole: Most expanded thyroid clonotypes above 0.001 recurred in blood. The model predicted ophthalmopathy a median around seven months before onset.

V lost 4 bases to trimming and J lost 4 bases; unmatched junction nucleotides: 11. Germline CDR1 SGHRS, CDR2 YFSETQ. The CDR3 is 15 residues long. Disease duration was under 3 months in the ophthalmopathy patients, who also had a Clinical Activity Score of at least 3 and a NOSPECS grade of at least 4. The authors obtained PBMCs from roughly 9.7 ml of fresh peripheral blood. Sequenced material: blood. This chain joins TRBV5-1 and TRBJ2-7; 7 nucleotides match TRBD1. This receptor was identified in a woman aged 40-49 years with Graves' ophthalmopathy. CDR3 in DNA: TGCGCCAGCAGCGTCGAGGGGGCCCCTGTGTACGAGCAGTACTTC. Its protein product is CASSVEGAPVYEQYF.